This T cell receptor (beta chain) was sequenced in a study of vaccination and CD4 T cells after COVID-19. The length of the CDR3 is 13 residues. Trimming cost V 3 bases and J 5 bases, with 9 bases left between them. Germline-derived CDR1 and CDR2 are SGHNT and YYREEE (reference sequence). Sample treatment: approximately nine-day PBMC culture with coronavirus spike peptide pools or control peptides (ViraFEST assay). About this clonotype: Its antigen is not known.

With the Oncomine TCR Beta short-read assay, DNA from cultured CD4+ T cells was sequenced. TCRdb ran MiXCR on the PCR reads and lists one entry per CDR3 protein. The sample lists roughly 20,000 distinct CDR3 sequences; 53% were seen once. This sequence joins TRBV5-4 and TRBJ2-1; D call uncertain. The receptor's source is a human donor who had recovered from COVID-19. This specimen consisted of CD4+ T cells from blood, cultured in vitro, obtained before SARS-CoV-2 vaccination. The CDR3 sequence: CASSSDGHNEQFF. CDR3 DNA sequence: TGTGCCAGCAGCTCGGACGGGCACAATGAGCAGTTCTTC. Filled out from reference TRBV5-4 and TRBJ2-1, the complete variable domain reads ETGVTQSPTHLIKTRGQQVTLRCSSQSGHNTVSWYQQALGQGPQFIFQYYREEENGRGNFPPRFSGLQFPNYSSELNVNALELDDSALYLCASSSDGHNEQFFGPGTRLTVL.